This TCR beta chain was sequenced for a study of beta chain features in type 1 diabetes. A remark on this clone: No antigen is known for it.

Overall study findings and caveats: Patients with Type 1 diabetes showed moderately but significantly shorter TCRB CDR3s in all four CD4+ subsets.

CDR1 and CDR2 (germline): SGHDN, FVKESK. The CDR3 consists of 15 residues. V was trimmed by 1 base and J by 4 bases, leaving 13 bases between them. The entirety of the isolated RNA underwent reverse transcription, so expressed TCRB transcripts were sequenced. Measured with immunoSEQ multiplex PCR; TCRdb has only the in-frame clones, and not every one. This table holds more than 300,000 clones, around 16% found once. The TCR sequence derives from a woman aged 18-29 years in good health. What was sequenced was naive CD4+ T cells from blood. V is TRBV14 and J is TRBJ1-1, with D unclear. In nucleotides, the CDR3 is TGTGCCAGCAGCCAAGGGCTACTCCGGGTCACTGAAGCTTTCTTT. This translates into CASSQGLLRVTEAFF.